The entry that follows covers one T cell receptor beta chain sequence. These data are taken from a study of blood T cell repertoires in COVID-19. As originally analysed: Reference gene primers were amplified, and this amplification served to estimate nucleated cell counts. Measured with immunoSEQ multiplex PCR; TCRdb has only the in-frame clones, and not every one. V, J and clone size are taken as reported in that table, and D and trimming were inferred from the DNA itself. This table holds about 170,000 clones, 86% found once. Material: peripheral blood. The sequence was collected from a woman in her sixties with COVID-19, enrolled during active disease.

The CDR3 region has the DNA TGTGCCAGCTCAGGATCCGGGACACATGGCTACACCTTC. Amino acid sequence: CASSGSGTHGYTF. V gene TRBV18 combines with J gene TRBJ1-2; a weak D match, TRBD1 (6 bases). Trimming pared 5 bases from V and 6 bases from J, leaving 13 bases between. CDR1 is KGHSH and CDR2 is LQKENI in the germline V gene. The CDR3 covers 13 residues.